The 10 T cell receptor beta chains presented below share a single source sample, sequenced in a study of neurological immune-mediated disorders. TCRdb processed the 5' RACE reads anew with MiXCR; each CDR3 protein has one entry. In the table there are 69,000 or so distinct CDR3 sequences, about 5.1% of which are singletons. Source material: PBMCs. These receptors were taken from a woman aged 70 to 79 with multiple sclerosis.

This clonotype was recorded many times. The CDR3: CASNLASGYTDTQYF. In DNA, the CDR3 is TGTGCCAGCAATTTGGCGTCGGGTTACACAGATACGCAGTATTTT. The chain uses TRBV12-3 or TRBV12-4 and TRBJ2-3; D remains ambiguous. The CDR3 is made up of 15 amino acids. The ends were cut back, 7 bases at V and 2 bases at J, with 16 bases in the middle.

This clonotype has at least ten counts. The V gene is TRBV10-2, the J gene TRBJ2-1; D not resolved. Germline assignment: CDR1 WSHSY and CDR2 SAAADI. The length of the CDR3 is 11 residues. Trimming removed 5 bases at V and 8 bases at J, with 7 bases between. CDR3 protein: CASSSDHEQFF. DNA of the CDR3: TGCGCCAGCAGTAGCGACCATGAGCAGTTCTTC.

With regard to this clonotype: Since a much larger clone is just one base distant, this may be a read error. V is TRBV20-1 and J is TRBJ2-2, with a weak D call TRBD1 (8 bases). Germline CDR1 is DFQATT and CDR2 is SNEGSKA (reference sequence). This CDR3 is 13 amino acids long. Trimming took 7 bases from V and 8 from J, leaving 17 bases between them. DNA of the CDR3: TGCAGTGACAGGGGGGGGGCAGAAGGGGAGCTGTTTTTT. It codes for CSDRGGAEGELFF.

This clonotype came up many times. The chain has TRBV7-3 and TRBJ2-5; D remains unclear. The CDR3 extends over 13 amino acids. Germline CDR1 and CDR2: SGHTA and FQGTGA. Trimming removed 1 base at V and 3 bases at J, with 6 bases between. CDR3 DNA sequence: TGTGCCAGCAGCTTAAATCCAGAAGAGACCCAGTACTTC. Translated, it gives CASSLNPEETQYF.

CDR3 in DNA: TGTGCCAGCAGCGTAGGGGGTAGCGGGAGGGCCCACGGCGAGCAGTACTTC. Amino acid sequence: CASSVGGSGRAHGEQYF. The chain recombines TRBV9 with TRBJ2-7; 11 bases are a match to TRBD2. Germline V gene lookup returns CDR1 SGDLS and CDR2 YYNGEE. With 0 bases clipped from V and 6 bases from J, the junction kept 11 bases outside the gene matches. The CDR3 covers 17 residues.

This clonotype came up many times. This chain links TRBV27 with TRBJ2-1, with unresolved D. The germline gives CDR1 MNHEY, CDR2 SMNVEV (reference sequence). This CDR3 is 13 amino acids long. The V end lost 6 bases, the J end lost 4 bases, and 10 bases lay between the germline ends. In DNA, the CDR3 is TGTGCCAGCAGCGCGAAGGAGTACAATGAGCAGTTCTTC. It encodes CASSAKEYNEQFF.

The table lists this clonotype with a few counts. V usage is TRBV30 and J usage is TRBJ1-2, with D perhaps matching TRBD1 (6 bases). Germline V gives CDR1 GTSNPN, CDR2 SVGIG (reference sequence). The V and J ends lost 5 bases and 8 bases respectively, with 9 bases between them. CDR3 size: 10 residues. This chain's CDR3 is CAWGQTGYTF. For the CDR3, the DNA is TGTGCCTGGGGACAGACCGGCTACACCTTC.

This clonotype has at least ten counts. The CDR3 DNA sequence: TGCAGTGCTCCGGGACTTACCTCCAATGAGCAGTTCTTC. Translation: CSAPGLTSNEQFF. The chain employs TRBV20-1 and TRBJ2-1, with D possibly TRBD2 on 6 matching bases. The CDR3 is made up of 13 amino acids. CDR1 DFQATT and CDR2 SNEGSKA come from the germline V gene (reference sequence). Deletions cut 5 bases from V and 6 bases from J, with 14 bases between.

This clonotype was counted ten times or more. The V and J genes are TRBV20-1 and TRBJ2-1; 7 positions agree with TRBD2. This CDR3 region has 15 residues. Germline loops: CDR1 DFQATT, CDR2 SNEGSKA (reference sequence). With V trimmed by 4 bases and J by 3 bases, 9 bases remained unmatched. CDR3 nucleotides: TGCAGTGCTACCCCGGGCGGGAGTGTCTACAATGAGCAGTTCTTC. This sequence encodes CSATPGGSVYNEQFF.

This clonotype was detected ten times or more. The chain joins TRBV7-9 to TRBJ2-1, with 9 positions matching TRBD2. J was trimmed by 2 bases and V by 4 bases; bases with no gene match: 3. There are 15 residues in the CDR3. Germline V gives CDR1 SEHNR, CDR2 FQNEAQ (reference sequence). The CDR3 region is CASSSLAGAYNEQFF. DNA of the CDR3: TGTGCCAGCAGCTCTTTAGCGGGAGCCTACAATGAGCAGTTCTTC.